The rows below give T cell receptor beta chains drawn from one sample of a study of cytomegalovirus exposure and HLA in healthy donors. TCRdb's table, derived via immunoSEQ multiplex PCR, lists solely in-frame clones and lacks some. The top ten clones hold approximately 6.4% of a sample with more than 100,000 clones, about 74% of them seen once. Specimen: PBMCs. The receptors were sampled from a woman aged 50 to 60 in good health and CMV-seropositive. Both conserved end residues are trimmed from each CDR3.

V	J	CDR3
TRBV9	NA	ASSVAIQGEQY
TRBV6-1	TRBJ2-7	ASSPRSLNGEQY
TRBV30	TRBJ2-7	AWSGGIRTASYEQY
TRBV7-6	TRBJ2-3	ASSLTAGLQADTQY
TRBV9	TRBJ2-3	ASSATSLGADTQY
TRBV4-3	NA	ASSPQASGSYEQY
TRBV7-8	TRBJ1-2	ASSAYRVPNYGYT
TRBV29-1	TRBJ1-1	SVEWGDTEAF
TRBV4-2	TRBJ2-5	ASSQEKRGQETQY
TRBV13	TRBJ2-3	ASSPTGGLAGGPNTDTQY
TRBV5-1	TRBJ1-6	ACSYRDRGGNSPLH
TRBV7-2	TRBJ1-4	ASSSGVLNEKLF
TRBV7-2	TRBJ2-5	ASSFEGAAGTQY
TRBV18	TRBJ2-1	ASSPPSSGYNEQF
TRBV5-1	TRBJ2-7	ASSLNSGDSTRHEQY
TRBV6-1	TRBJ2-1	ASTENLGGSYNEQF
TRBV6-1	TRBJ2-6	ASSDMTGKPSGANVLT
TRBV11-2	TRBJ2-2	ASSLAGYTGELF
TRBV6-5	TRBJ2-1	ASKVLRGSYNEQF
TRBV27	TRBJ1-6	ASSWDRGGNSPLH
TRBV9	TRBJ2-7	ASSNNGLSYEQY
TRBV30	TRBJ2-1	AWASGGGYNEQF
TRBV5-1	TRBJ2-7	ASGTGVSYEQY
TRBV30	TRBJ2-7	AYDRDIYEQY
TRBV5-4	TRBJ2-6	ASSLGLVSGANVLT
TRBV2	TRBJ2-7	ASSADPSSGTSFYEQY
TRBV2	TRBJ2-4	ASSIRDTSLAKNIQY
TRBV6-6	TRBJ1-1	ASSGQKRTEAF
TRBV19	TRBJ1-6	ASSIDEGTLRSSYNSPLH
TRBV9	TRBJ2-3	ASSVDPSGELVDTQY
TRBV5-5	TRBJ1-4	ASIQTGMVVEKLF
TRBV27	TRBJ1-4	ASSLRGLEKLF
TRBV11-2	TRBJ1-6	ASSLTRQGGGSPLH
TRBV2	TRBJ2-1	ASKGLAGGSSYNEQF
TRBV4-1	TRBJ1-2	ASSPNPGQAGGVWGYT
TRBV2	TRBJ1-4	ASGRATNEKLF
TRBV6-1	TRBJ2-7	ASSEVAGDYEQY
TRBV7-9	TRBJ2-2	ASSSGVNTGELF
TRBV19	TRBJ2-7	ASQRGQGTYEQY
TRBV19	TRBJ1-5	ASSIPTGNHQPQH
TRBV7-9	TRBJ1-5	ASSRAGAGQPQH
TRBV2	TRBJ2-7	ASSEPGRYEQY
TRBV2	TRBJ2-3	ASNPGQGRADTQY
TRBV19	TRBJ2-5	ASSLRSGGQGQETQY